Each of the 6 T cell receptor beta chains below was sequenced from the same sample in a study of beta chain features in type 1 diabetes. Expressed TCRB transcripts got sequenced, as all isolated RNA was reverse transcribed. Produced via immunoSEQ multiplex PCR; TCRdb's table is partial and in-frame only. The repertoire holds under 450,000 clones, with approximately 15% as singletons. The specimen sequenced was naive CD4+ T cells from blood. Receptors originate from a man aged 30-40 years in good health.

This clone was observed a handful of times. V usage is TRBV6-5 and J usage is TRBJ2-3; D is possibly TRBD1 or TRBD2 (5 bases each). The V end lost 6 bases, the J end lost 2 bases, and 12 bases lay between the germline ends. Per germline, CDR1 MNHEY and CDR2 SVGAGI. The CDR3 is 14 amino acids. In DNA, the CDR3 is TGTGCCAGCAGGAGGGACGGCGCCACAGATACGCAGTATTTT. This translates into CASRRDGATDTQYF.

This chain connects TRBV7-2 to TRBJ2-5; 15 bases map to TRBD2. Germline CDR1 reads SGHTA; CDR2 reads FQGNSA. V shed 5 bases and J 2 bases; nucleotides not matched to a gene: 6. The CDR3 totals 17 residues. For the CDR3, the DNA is TGTGCCAGCAGCGTAATGGGGACTAGCGGGGGGCAAGAGACCCAGTACTTC. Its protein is CASSVMGTSGGQETQYF.

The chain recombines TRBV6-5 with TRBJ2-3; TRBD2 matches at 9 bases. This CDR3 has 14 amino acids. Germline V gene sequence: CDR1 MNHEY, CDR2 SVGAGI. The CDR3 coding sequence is TGTGCTAGCGGGAGAGGCCGCGGCACAGATACGCAGTATTTT. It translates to CASGRGRGTDTQYF.

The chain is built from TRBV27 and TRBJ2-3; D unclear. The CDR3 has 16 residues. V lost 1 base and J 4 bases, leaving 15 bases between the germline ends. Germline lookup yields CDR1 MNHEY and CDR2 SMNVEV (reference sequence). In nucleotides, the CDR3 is TGTGCCAGCAGTTTATTTGGGTTTGTCCGGGCAGATACGCAGTATTTT. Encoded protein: CASSLFGFVRADTQYF.

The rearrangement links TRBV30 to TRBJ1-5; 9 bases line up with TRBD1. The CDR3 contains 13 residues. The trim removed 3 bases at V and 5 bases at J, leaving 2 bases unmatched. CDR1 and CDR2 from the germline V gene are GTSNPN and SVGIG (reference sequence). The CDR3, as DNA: TGTGCCTGGAGCCGGACAGGGGATCAGCCCCAGCATTTT. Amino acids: CAWSRTGDQPQHF.

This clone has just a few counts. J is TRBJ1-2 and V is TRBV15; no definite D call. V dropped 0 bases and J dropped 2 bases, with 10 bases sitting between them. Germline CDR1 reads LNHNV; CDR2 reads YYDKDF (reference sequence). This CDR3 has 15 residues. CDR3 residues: CATSRDRVPNYGYTF. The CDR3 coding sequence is TGTGCCACCAGCAGAGATCGGGTCCCCAACTATGGCTACACCTTC.